This TCR beta chain was sequenced in a study of CD8+ T cells in alopecia areata. Documented treatment: oral pan-JAK inhibitor, 5-10 mg twice daily. Following extraction, RNA underwent reverse transcription to cDNA, which served as the sequencing template. Sequenced by immunoSEQ multiplex PCR; TCRdb stores in-frame clones only, minus some. This sample carries approximately 120,000 clones, approximately 60% of them seen once, and the ten largest clones take around 5.7%. To note about this clone: The antigen is undetermined.

Germline V gene data show CDR1 as SGHRS and CDR2 as YFSETQ. This CDR3 has 15 amino acids. With 4 bases clipped from V and 5 bases from J, the junction kept 7 bases outside the gene matches. Study outcomes and limitations: Scalp clonality and expanded CD8+ clones among the top 100 fell significantly with tofacitinib. Researchers report lesional scalp, most notably alopecia totalis/universalis, outstripped normal scalp in clonality.

Sequenced here: CD4+ T cells sorted from blood, sampled at week 4, from a patient treated with tofacitinib. The clonotype was recovered from a human donor with alopecia areata. V and J are TRBV5-1 and TRBJ1-1; 11 nucleotides align to TRBD1. The CDR3 region has the DNA TGCGCCAGCAGCGGGCCCGGGACAGGGGGAACTGAAGCTTTCTTT. Translating gives CASSGPGTGGTEAFF.